The 27 T cell receptor beta chains listed next were all sequenced from one sample in a study of Ad26.COV2.S vaccination and SARS-CoV-2 variants. Profiling relied on immunoSEQ multiplex PCR, and the TCRdb table lists in-frame clones only, not all of them. The data contain a few hundred thousand clones, about nine tenths of them singletons. The sample's treatment: about 20 received Ad26.COV2.S at low or high dose, single or two shots; roughly five received placebo; per-sample allocation not given. Samples analyzed were those drawn on day 63 after the first vaccine or placebo injection. The sequences come from peripheral blood, collected in a trial of Ad26.COV2.S vaccine versus placebo. All receptors derive from a person aged 18-60 years who received the Ad26.COV2.S COVID-19 vaccine or a placebo.

J is TRBJ2-7 and V is TRBV5-1; the D is unclear. The CDR3 is made up of 14 amino acids. Between the trimmed V and J ends, which lost 5 bases and 0 bases, there was a span of 12 bases. Germline V lookup: CDR1 SGHRS, CDR2 YFSETQ. The CDR3 coding sequence is TGCGCCAGCAGAAACGACTGGAACTCCTACGAGCAGTACTTC. Its translation: CASRNDWNSYEQYF.

The chain is built from TRBV24-1 and TRBJ1-5, with unresolved D. The length of the CDR3 is 11 residues. Germline V lookup: CDR1 KGHDR, CDR2 SFDVKD. Trimming took 6 bases from V and 8 from J, leaving 7 bases between them. The DNA of the CDR3 is TGTGCCACCAGTTGTAAGGAGCCCCAGCATTTT. Translation gives CATSCKEPQHF.

Written as DNA, the CDR3 is TGTGCCAGCAGCCTAGGGGACAGAAGTATACTAGCCAAAAACATTCAGTACTTC. Translating gives CASSLGDRSILAKNIQYF. The chain couples TRBV7-2 to TRBJ2-4, with 7 positions matching TRBD1. The ends lost 5 bases at V and 0 bases at J; junction bases unmatched: 13. CDR1 and CDR2 from the germline V gene are SGHTA and FQGNSA. This CDR3 is 18 amino acids long.

The chain combines TRBV19 with TRBJ2-1; perhaps TRBD2 as D (5 bases). The V end was cut by 4 bases, the J end by 5 bases, with 21 bases between. CDR1 is LNHDA, CDR2 SQIVND, per germline (reference sequence). This CDR3 is built from 17 residues. CDR3 sequence reads: CASSRAVDLTRDNEQFF. DNA for the CDR3: TGTGCCAGTAGTAGAGCGGTCGACCTGACCCGGGACAATGAGCAGTTCTTC.

The chain couples TRBV10-2 to TRBJ2-7; TRBD1 matches at 8 bases. CDR1 and CDR2 from the germline V gene are WSHSY and SAAADI. The CDR3 sequence is 13 residues long. With V trimmed by 4 bases and J by 5 bases, 4 bases remained unmatched. The CDR3 DNA reads TGCGCCAGCAGTGGGGGACAGGACCACGAGCAGTACTTC. It is translated as CASSGGQDHEQYF.

The gene calls are TRBV6-5 and TRBJ2-5; D remains unclear. CDR3 length: 13 residues. Germline CDR1 is MNHEY and CDR2 is SVGAGI. Trimming left V 2 bases short and J 2 bases short, with 6 bases between. CDR3 region: CASSYNKQETQYF. CDR3 bases: TGTGCCAGCAGTTACAACAAACAAGAGACCCAGTACTTC.

The chain combines TRBV5-1 with TRBJ2-7, with D possibly being TRBD1 (5 bases). The V end was cut by 0 bases, the J end by 2 bases, with 6 bases between. The CDR3 extends over 13 amino acids. Germline assignment: CDR1 SGHRS and CDR2 YFSETQ. CDR3 loop: CASSLATAYEQYF. CDR3 bases: TGCGCCAGCAGCTTGGCGACAGCCTACGAGCAGTACTTC.

CDR3 residues: CASSFLQGVRETQYF. CDR3 nucleotide sequence: TGTGCCAGCAGCTTTCTTCAGGGGGTACGAGAGACCCAGTACTTC. The genes are TRBV5-6 and TRBJ2-5; TRBD1 matches 7 bases. In germline, CDR1 is SGHDT, CDR2 YYEEEE. Trimming cost V 2 bases and J 4 bases; bases outside gene matches: 8. The CDR3 runs 15 residues.

On this clone itself: One junction end disagrees with the germline gene, perhaps due to a read error. The chain combines TRBV11-2 with TRBJ2-4, with D perhaps matching TRBD2 (6 bases). There are 12 residues in the CDR3. Germline V gene sequence: CDR1 SGHAT, CDR2 FQNNGV. DNA of the CDR3: TGTGCCAGCAGCTTTAGTCCCGGGACTCTGAACTTC. It yields the protein CASSFSPGTLNF.

The V gene is TRBV19, the J gene TRBJ2-2; D gene uncertain. The germline V gene encodes CDR1 LNHDA and CDR2 SQIVND (reference sequence). The V gene lost 5 bases and the J gene lost 5 bases, with 15 bases spanning the gap. The CDR3 consists of 15 residues. CDR3 DNA: TGTGCCAGTAGTCCGATGGGCCAAGGAACCGGGGAGCTGTTTTTT. It is translated as CASSPMGQGTGELFF. Full variable domain (outside the CDR3, taken from reference TRBV19 and TRBJ2-2): DGGITQSPKYLFRKEGQNVTLSCEQNLNHDAMYWYRQDPGQGLRLIYYSQIVNDFQKGDIAEGYSVSREKKESFPLTVTSAQKNPTAFYLCASSPMGQGTGELFFGEGSRLTVL.

The chain uses TRBV4-3 and TRBJ2-3, with D possibly matching TRBD2 (5 bases). The V end was cut by 0 bases, the J end by 5 bases, with 15 bases between. Looked up from germline, CDR1 is LGHNA and CDR2 is YSLEER. The CDR3 spans 16 residues. In DNA, the CDR3 is TGCGCCAGCAGCCAAGATCTTGTACGAGGGCTAGATACGCAGTATTTT. Its protein product is CASSQDLVRGLDTQYF.

The chain uses TRBV5-1 and TRBJ2-3, with D possibly being TRBD2 (5 bases). Germline V gives CDR1 SGHRS, CDR2 YFSETQ. The CDR3 totals 13 residues. V dropped 0 bases and J dropped 10 bases, with 12 bases sitting between them. In DNA form, the CDR3 reads TGCGCCAGCAGCTTGGGAGGAGGAGAGGCGCAGTATTTT. Protein: CASSLGGGEAQYF.

The chain links TRBV21-1 to TRBJ2-7. TRBV21-1 is tagged as a pseudogene. The CDR3 runs 15 residues. CDR3: CARRRLKLGIYEQYF. The DNA for the CDR3 is TGTGCCAGGCGGAGATTGAAGCTGGGGATATACGAGCAGTACTTC.

The J gene is TRBJ2-2, the V gene TRBV7-9; TRBD2 agrees at 7 bases. This CDR3 has 16 residues. Per the germline V gene, CDR1 is SEHNR and CDR2 is FQNEAQ (reference sequence). Trimming took 2 bases from V and 2 from J; bases not matched to a gene: 5. DNA for the CDR3: TGTGCCAGCAGCTTAAATACGGGGGGTAACACCGGGGAGCTGTTTTTT. It yields the protein CASSLNTGGNTGELFF.

The V gene is TRBV11-2, the J gene TRBJ1-2, with TRBD1 identical over 7 bases. From germline, CDR1 is SGHAT and CDR2 FQNNGV. The CDR3 spans 16 residues. The V gene end was trimmed by 1 base and the J gene end by 5 bases; junction bases not matched to a gene: 10. CDR3: CASSLVSGAGGYGYTF. DNA of the CDR3: TGTGCCAGCAGCTTAGTATCGGGGGCAGGGGGTTATGGCTACACCTTC.

The gene calls are TRBV3-1 (or the pseudogene TRBV3-2) and TRBJ2-7; D is unclear. The CDR3 runs to 14 residues. The germline V and J ends were trimmed by 3 bases and 1 base, with 10 bases remaining between them. CDR1 is LGHDT, CDR2 YNNKEL, per germline (reference sequence). CDR3 in amino acids: CASSHHGISYEQYF. CDR3 in DNA: TGTGCCAGCAGCCATCACGGTATTTCCTACGAGCAGTACTTC.

This clone was seen once. The chain recombines TRBV18 with TRBJ2-7; no reliable D call. This CDR3 has 14 residues. V lost 4 bases and J 3 bases, leaving 13 bases between the germline ends. Germline V gene sequence: CDR1 KGHSH, CDR2 LQKENI. CDR3: CASSRNLDHYEQYF. The CDR3 coding sequence is TGTGCCAGCTCACGTAATCTTGATCACTACGAGCAGTACTTC.

This clone appeared a single time. This chain uses TRBV4-1 with TRBJ1-5; no definite D call. V dropped 1 base and J dropped 7 bases, with 20 bases sitting between them. The germline CDR1 and CDR2 sequences are MGHRA and YSYEKL. The CDR3 runs to 17 residues. CDR3 coding DNA: TGCGCCAGCAGCCAAGGTTCTGGACGGGCATCGTGGCAGCCCCAGCATTTT. Translation: CASSQGSGRASWQPQHF.

This chain links TRBV11-2 with TRBJ2-4; 8 bases map to TRBD2. CDR3 size: 16 residues. After removal of 3 bases from V and 4 bases from J, the junction contained 8 bases not matched to a gene. Per the germline V gene, CDR1 is SGHAT and CDR2 is FQNNGV. In nucleotides, the CDR3 is TGTGCCAGCAGCTTCAGTGGCGGGGGGCTAAAAAACATTCAGTACTTC. This encodes CASSFSGGGLKNIQYF.

The chain is built from TRBV5-4 and TRBJ2-3; D call uncertain. CDR3 size: 14 residues. The germline V and J ends were trimmed by 2 bases and 5 bases, with 12 bases remaining between them. CDR1 and CDR2 from the germline V gene are SGHNT and YYREEE (reference sequence). As DNA, the CDR3 is TGTGCCAGCAGCTTTTCCCGCACGGGAGATACGCAGTATTTT. Translation: CASSFSRTGDTQYF.

In this sample, this clone turned up once. The gene calls are TRBV4-1 and TRBJ2-1; D not certain. Trimming pared 0 bases from V and 6 bases from J, leaving 9 bases between. Germline-derived CDR1 and CDR2 are MGHRA and YSYEKL. CDR3 length: 14 amino acids. The DNA of the CDR3 is TGCGCCAGCAGCCAAGATGAACCCCCCAATGAGCAGTTCTTC. Translated, it gives CASSQDEPPNEQFF.

The chain is built from TRBV6-6 and TRBJ1-3; D gene unclear. CDR1 and CDR2 from the germline V gene are MNHNY and SVGAGI (reference sequence). V gave up 6 bases and J gave up 0 bases, with 12 bases separating them. The CDR3 loop spans 15 amino acids. For the CDR3, the DNA is TGTGCCAGCAGCCTCCTACACCACTCTGGAAACACCATATATTTT. The encoded protein is CASSLLHHSGNTIYF.

The genes are TRBV5-1 and TRBJ2-7, with no clear D. CDR1 SGHRS and CDR2 YFSETQ come from the germline V gene. CDR3 length equals 15 residues. The V gene lost 0 bases and the J gene lost 3 bases, with 13 bases spanning the gap. The CDR3 region is CASSLVSSFLYEQYF. DNA of the CDR3: TGCGCCAGCAGCTTGGTGAGCTCCTTTCTCTACGAGCAGTACTTC. Together with reference TRBV5-1 and TRBJ2-7, the CDR3 gives the full variable domain: KAGVTQTPRYLIKTRGQQVTLSCSPISGHRSVSWYQQTPGQGLQFLFEYFSETQRNKGNFPGRFSGRQFSNSRSEMNVSTLELGDSALYLCASSLVSSFLYEQYFGPGTRLTVT.

The V call is TRBV29-1, the J call TRBJ2-7; D not certain. Trimming left V 4 bases short and J 0 bases short, with 7 bases between. The germline gives CDR1 SQVTM, CDR2 ANQGSEA. The CDR3 is made up of 12 amino acids. The CDR3 reads CSVGRNSYEQYF. CDR3 nucleotides: TGCAGCGTTGGCAGGAACTCCTACGAGCAGTACTTC.

The CDR3 is CAWSGSGGTDTQYF. The CDR3 nucleotides are TGTGCCTGGAGTGGATCGGGGGGGACAGATACGCAGTATTTT. The V and J genes are TRBV30 and TRBJ2-3; TRBD2 matches 8 bases. V shed 1 base, J shed 3 bases, and the junction held 3 bases outside the gene matches. CDR1 GTSNPN and CDR2 SVGIG come from the germline V gene (reference sequence). The CDR3 loop spans 14 amino acids.

Only one count was recorded for this clone. This chain joins TRBV29-1 and TRBJ2-3; no clear D. Germline V gene sequence: CDR1 SQVTM, CDR2 ANQGSEA. The V gene lost 8 bases and the J gene lost 7 bases, with 10 bases spanning the gap. This CDR3 is built from 10 residues. The CDR3 DNA reads TGCAGCACCTATAGGAATACGCAGTATTTT. It codes for CSTYRNTQYF.

The count of this clone is one. The chain combines TRBV7-9 with TRBJ2-1; the match to TRBD2 covers 9 bases. Unmatched junction bases numbered 7, after V lost 4 bases and J lost 6 bases. The germline CDR1 and CDR2 sequences are SEHNR and FQNEAQ (reference sequence). The length of the CDR3 is 15 residues. The CDR3 DNA reads as TGTGCCAGCAGCTCGTTCGCGGGGGGGTCCAATGAGCAGTTCTTC. This sequence encodes CASSSFAGGSNEQFF.